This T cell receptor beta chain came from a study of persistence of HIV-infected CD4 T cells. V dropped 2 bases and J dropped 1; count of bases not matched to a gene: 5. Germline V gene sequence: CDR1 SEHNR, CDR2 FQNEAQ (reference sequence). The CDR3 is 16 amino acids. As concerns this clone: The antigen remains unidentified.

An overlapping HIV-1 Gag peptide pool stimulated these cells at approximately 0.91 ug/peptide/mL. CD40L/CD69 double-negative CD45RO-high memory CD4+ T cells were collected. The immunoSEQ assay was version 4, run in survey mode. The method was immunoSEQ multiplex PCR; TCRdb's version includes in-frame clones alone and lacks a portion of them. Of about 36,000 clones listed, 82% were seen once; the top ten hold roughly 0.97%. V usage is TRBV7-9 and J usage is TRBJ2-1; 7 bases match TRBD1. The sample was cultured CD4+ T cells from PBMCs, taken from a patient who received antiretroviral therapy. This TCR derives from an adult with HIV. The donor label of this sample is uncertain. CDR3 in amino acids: CASSLQGVGSYNEQFF. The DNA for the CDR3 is TGTGCCAGCAGCTTACAGGGGGTGGGGTCCTACAATGAGCAGTTCTTC.